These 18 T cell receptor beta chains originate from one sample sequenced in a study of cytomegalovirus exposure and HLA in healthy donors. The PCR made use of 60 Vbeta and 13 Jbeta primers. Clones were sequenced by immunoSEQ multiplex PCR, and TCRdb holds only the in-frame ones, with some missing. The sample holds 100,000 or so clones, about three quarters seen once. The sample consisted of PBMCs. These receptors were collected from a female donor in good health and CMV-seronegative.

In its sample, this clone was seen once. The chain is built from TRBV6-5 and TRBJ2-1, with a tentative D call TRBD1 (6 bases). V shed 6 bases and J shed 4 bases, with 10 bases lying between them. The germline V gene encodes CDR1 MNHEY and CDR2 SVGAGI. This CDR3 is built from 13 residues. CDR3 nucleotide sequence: TGTGCCAGCAGCTACGACAGGTACAATGAGCAGTTCTTC. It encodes CASSYDRYNEQFF.

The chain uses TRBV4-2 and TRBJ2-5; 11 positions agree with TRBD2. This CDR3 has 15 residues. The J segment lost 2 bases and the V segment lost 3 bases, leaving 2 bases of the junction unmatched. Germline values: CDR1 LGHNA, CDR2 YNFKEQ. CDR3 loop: CASSQGTSGQETQYF. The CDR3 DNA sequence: TGTGCCAGCAGCCAGGGGACTAGCGGACAAGAGACCCAGTACTTC.

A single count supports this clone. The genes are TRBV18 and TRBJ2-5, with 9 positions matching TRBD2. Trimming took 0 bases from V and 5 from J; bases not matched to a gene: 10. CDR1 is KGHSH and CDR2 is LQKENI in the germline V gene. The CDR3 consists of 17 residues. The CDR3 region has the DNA TGTGCCAGCTCACCACCTGGATCTAGCGGGGTTTGGGAGACCCAGTACTTC. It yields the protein CASSPPGSSGVWETQYF.

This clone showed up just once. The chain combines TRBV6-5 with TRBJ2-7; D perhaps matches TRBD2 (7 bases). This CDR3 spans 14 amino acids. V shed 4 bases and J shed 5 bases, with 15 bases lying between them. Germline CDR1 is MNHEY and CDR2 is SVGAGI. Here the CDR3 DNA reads TGTGCCAGCAGTTTATGGCGGGGGCACCACGAGCAGTACTTC. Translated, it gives CASSLWRGHHEQYF.

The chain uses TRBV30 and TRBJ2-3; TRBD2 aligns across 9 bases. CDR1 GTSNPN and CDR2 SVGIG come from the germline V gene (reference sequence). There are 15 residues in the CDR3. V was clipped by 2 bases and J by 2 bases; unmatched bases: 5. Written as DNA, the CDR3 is TGTGCCTGGAGTCCGACTAGCGGATACACAGATACGCAGTATTTT. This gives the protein CAWSPTSGYTDTQYF.

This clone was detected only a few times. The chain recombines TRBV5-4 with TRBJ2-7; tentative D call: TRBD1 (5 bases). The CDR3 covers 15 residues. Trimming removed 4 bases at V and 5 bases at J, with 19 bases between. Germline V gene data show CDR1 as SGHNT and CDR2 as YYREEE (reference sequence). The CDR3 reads CASSTQTRETDEQYF. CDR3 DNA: TGTGCCAGCAGCACTCAGACCAGGGAAACGGACGAGCAGTACTTC.

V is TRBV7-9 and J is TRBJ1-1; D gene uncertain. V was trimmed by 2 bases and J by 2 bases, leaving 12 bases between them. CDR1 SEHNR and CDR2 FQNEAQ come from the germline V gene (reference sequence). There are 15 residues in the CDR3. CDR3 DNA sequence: TGTGCCAGCAGCTTAAACGCGGACTTTAACACTGAAGCTTTCTTT. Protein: CASSLNADFNTEAFF.

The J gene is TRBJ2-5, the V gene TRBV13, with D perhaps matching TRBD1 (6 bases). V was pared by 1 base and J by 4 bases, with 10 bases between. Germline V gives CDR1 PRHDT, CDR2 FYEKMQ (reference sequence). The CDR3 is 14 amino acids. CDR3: CASSLVQGRETQYF. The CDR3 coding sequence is TGTGCCAGCAGCTTAGTTCAGGGGCGAGAGACCCAGTACTTC.

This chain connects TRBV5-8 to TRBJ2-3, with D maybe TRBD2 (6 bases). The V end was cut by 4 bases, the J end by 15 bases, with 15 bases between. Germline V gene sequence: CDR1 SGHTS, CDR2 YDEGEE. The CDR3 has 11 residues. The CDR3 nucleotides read TGTGCCAGCAGCCCCGGGGGTTTCCATTATTTT. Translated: CASSPGGFHYF.

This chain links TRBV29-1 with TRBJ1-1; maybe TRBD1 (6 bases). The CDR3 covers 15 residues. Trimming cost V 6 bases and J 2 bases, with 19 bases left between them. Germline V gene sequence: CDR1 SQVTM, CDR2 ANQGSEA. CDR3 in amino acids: CSVGHRETPNTEAFF. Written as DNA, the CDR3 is TGCAGCGTCGGGCACAGGGAAACTCCTAACACTGAAGCTTTCTTT.

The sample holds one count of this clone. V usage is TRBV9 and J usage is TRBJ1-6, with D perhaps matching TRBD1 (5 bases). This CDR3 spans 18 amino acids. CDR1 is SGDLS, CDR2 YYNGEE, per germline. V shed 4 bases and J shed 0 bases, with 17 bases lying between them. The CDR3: CASSFQGAGSSYNSPLHF. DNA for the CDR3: TGTGCCAGCAGCTTCCAAGGGGCCGGGAGCTCCTATAATTCACCCCTCCACTTT.

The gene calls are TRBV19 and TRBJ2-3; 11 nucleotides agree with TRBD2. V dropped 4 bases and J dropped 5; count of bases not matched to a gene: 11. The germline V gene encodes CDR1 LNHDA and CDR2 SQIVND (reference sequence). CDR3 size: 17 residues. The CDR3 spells CASSTHRASGGRDTQYF. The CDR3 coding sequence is TGTGCCAGTAGTACCCACCGGGCTAGCGGGGGGAGAGATACGCAGTATTTT.

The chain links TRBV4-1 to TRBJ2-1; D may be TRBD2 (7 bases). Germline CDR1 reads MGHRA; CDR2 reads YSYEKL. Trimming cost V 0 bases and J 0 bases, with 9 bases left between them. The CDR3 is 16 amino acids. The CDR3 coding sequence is TGCGCCAGCAGCCAAGAAGGGGGGGGCTCCTACAATGAGCAGTTCTTC. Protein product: CASSQEGGGSYNEQFF.

The CDR3 DNA reads as TGTGCCAGCAGGGGGACACCTCCCAGTGGAGACTATGGCTACACCTTC. Amino acids: CASRGTPPSGDYGYTF. V is TRBV6-6 and J is TRBJ1-2, with D possibly being TRBD1 (6 bases). V was cut by 6 bases and J by 3 bases, with 20 bases left in between. The germline V gene encodes CDR1 MNHNY and CDR2 SVGAGI (reference sequence). The CDR3 extends over 16 amino acids.

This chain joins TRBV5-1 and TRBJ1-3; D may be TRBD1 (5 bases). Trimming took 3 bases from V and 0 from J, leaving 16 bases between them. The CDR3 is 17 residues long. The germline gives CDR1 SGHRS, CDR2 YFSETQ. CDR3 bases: TGCGCCAGCAGCTCGGGGGTTGGGGATCTCTCTGGAAACACCATATATTTT. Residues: CASSSGVGDLSGNTIYF. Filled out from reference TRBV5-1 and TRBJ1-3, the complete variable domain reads KAGVTQTPRYLIKTRGQQVTLSCSPISGHRSVSWYQQTPGQGLQFLFEYFSETQRNKGNFPGRFSGRQFSNSRSEMNVSTLELGDSALYLCASSSGVGDLSGNTIYFGEGSWLTVV.

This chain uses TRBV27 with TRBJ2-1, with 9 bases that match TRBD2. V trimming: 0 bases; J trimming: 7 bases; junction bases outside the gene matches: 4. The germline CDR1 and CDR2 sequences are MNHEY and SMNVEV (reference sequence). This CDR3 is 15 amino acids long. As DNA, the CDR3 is TGTGCCAGCAGTTTATCGCGCGGGGGGGGGAATGAGCAGTTCTTC. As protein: CASSLSRGGGNEQFF.

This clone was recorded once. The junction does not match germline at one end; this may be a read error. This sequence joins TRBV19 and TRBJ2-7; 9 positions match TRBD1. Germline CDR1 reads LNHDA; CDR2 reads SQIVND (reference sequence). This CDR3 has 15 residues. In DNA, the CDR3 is TGTGCCAGTAGTAAATCCGGGACAGGGTCCTCCGAGCAGTACTTC. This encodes CASSKSGTGSSEQYF. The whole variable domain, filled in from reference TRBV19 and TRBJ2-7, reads DGGITQSPKYLFRKEGQNVTLSCEQNLNHDAMYWYRQDPGQGLRLIYYSQIVNDFQKGDIAEGYSVSREKKESFPLTVTSAQKNPTAFYLCASSKSGTGSSEQYFGPGTRLTVT.

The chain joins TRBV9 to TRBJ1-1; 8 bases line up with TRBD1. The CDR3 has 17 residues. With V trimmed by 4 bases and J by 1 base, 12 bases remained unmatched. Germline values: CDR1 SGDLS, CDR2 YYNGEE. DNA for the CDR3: TGTGCCAGCAGCCCCGCGGGTCAGGGGGCGAAGAACACTGAAGCTTTCTTT. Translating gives CASSPAGQGAKNTEAFF.